These 2 T cell receptor beta chains came from one sample sequenced in a study of blood T cell repertoires in COVID-19. The data were produced by immunoSEQ multiplex PCR, yet TCRdb's version contains in-frame clones alone and is incomplete. The table lists more than 120,000 clones, around 88% of them singletons. The sample consisted of peripheral blood. Receptors were obtained from a human donor in a cohort sampled during active COVID-19.

This rearrangement joins TRBV7-2 to TRBJ1-4; a possible D gene is TRBD1 (5 bases). Trimming stripped 5 bases from V and 4 bases from J, with 11 bases between. The CDR3 sequence is 14 residues long. In germline, CDR1 is SGHTA, CDR2 FQGNSA. The CDR3 DNA reads as TGTGCCAGCAGCACCGGGGGTATTAATGAAAAACTGTTTTTT. Its protein product is CASSTGGINEKLFF.

This clone showed up just a few times. The chain carries TRBV27 and TRBJ1-1; D might be TRBD1 (6 bases). Germline CDR1 is MNHEY and CDR2 is SMNVEV (reference sequence). Trimming left V 6 bases short and J 1 base short, with 9 bases between. This CDR3 is built from 13 residues. DNA of the CDR3: TGTGCCAGCAGGAAACAGGGGAACACTGAAGCTTTCTTT. It is translated as CASRKQGNTEAFF.